A single sample is the source of the 26 T cell receptor beta chains below, sequenced in a study of blood T cell repertoires in COVID-19. Method: immunoSEQ multiplex PCR; TCRdb's copy keeps in-frame clones and lacks some. This table has about 420,000 clones, 85% to 90% appearing once. Sequenced: peripheral blood. These receptors were taken from a man between 18 and 29 years old with COVID-19, enrolled during active disease.

The V call is TRBV5-8, the J call TRBJ1-2; the D is unclear. Trimming took 4 bases from V and 4 from J, leaving 5 bases between them. Germline-derived CDR1 and CDR2 are SGHTS and YDEGEE. The CDR3 length is 11 residues. The CDR3 reads CASSVSYGYTF. CDR3 nucleotide sequence: TGTGCCAGCAGCGTCAGCTATGGCTACACCTTC.

CDR3 bases: TGTGCCAGCAGCTTCGGACAGGCCCCCTCCTACGAGCAGTACTTC. Protein: CASSFGQAPSYEQYF. V is TRBV7-9 and J is TRBJ2-7; 7 bases align to TRBD1. The CDR3 is 15 amino acids. Germline-derived CDR1 and CDR2 are SEHNR and FQNEAQ (reference sequence). With 3 bases clipped from V and 0 bases from J, the junction kept 5 bases outside the gene matches.

The gene calls are TRBV24-1 and TRBJ1-3; maybe TRBD1 (5 bases). Trimming removed 10 bases from V and 0 bases from J, with 12 bases in between. Germline assignment: CDR1 KGHDR and CDR2 SFDVKD. The CDR3 is 14 residues long. Written as DNA, the CDR3 is TGTGCCACACCTGGGGCTGGCTCTGGAAACACCATATATTTT. Translating it yields CATPGAGSGNTIYF.

This clone has only one observation. The chain links TRBV7-9 to TRBJ1-6; 7 bases agree with TRBD1. This CDR3 comprises 16 residues. V shed 5 bases, J shed 0 bases, and the junction held 4 bases outside the gene matches. From germline, CDR1 is SEHNR and CDR2 FQNEAQ (reference sequence). In nucleotides, the CDR3 is TGTGCCAGCAGCGACAGGGACAGCTCCTATAATTCACCCCTCCACTTT. Amino acid sequence: CASSDRDSSYNSPLHF.

The chain couples TRBV3-1 (or the pseudogene TRBV3-2) to TRBJ2-5; 7 bases map to TRBD1. Germline trimming cut 4 bases from V and 5 bases from J; bases unmatched to any gene: 4. CDR1 and CDR2 from the germline V gene are LGHDT and YNNKEL (reference sequence). The CDR3 consists of 13 residues. In DNA, the CDR3 is TGTGCCAGCAGCCCAGCACAGGGGGAGACCCAGTACTTC. It is translated as CASSPAQGETQYF.

The rearrangement links TRBV13 to TRBJ1-1, with D unresolved. Trimming took 5 bases from V and 4 from J, leaving 11 bases between them. Germline V lookup: CDR1 PRHDT, CDR2 FYEKMQ (reference sequence). CDR3 length: 13 residues. The CDR3 here is CASSPARGTEAFF. The CDR3, as DNA: TGTGCCAGCAGCCCGGCCCGGGGCACTGAAGCTTTCTTT.

The rearrangement links TRBV27 to TRBJ1-2; 7 bases are a match to TRBD1. The germline V gene has CDR1 MNHEY and CDR2 SMNVEV (reference sequence). Germline trimming cut 5 bases from V and 4 bases from J; bases unmatched to any gene: 16. The CDR3 is 17 amino acids. The CDR3 DNA reads TGTGCCAGCAGTCCCCGCAGAGGACAGGCAAGGGGCTATGGCTACACCTTC. Translated, it gives CASSPRRGQARGYGYTF.

The rearrangement links TRBV28 to TRBJ2-7; 9 bases agree with TRBD2. After removal of 4 bases from V and 0 bases from J, the junction contained 1 base not matched to a gene. Germline V gene sequence: CDR1 MDHEN, CDR2 SYDVKM. This CDR3 spans 14 amino acids. Here the CDR3 DNA reads TGTGCCAGCAGTTCGCGGGAGGGCTCCTACGAGCAGTACTTC. This translates into CASSSREGSYEQYF.

V is TRBV5-1 and J is TRBJ1-2; D is perhaps TRBD1 (5 bases). The germline V gene encodes CDR1 SGHRS and CDR2 YFSETQ. This CDR3 contains 20 residues. Trimming shortened V by 3 bases and J by 4 bases, and 31 bases separated the two germline ends. CDR3 amino acids: CASSSLRGTASLSGGYGYTF. The CDR3 nucleotides read TGCGCCAGCAGCTCCTTACGGGGGACCGCCTCTCTTAGCGGTGGCTATGGCTACACCTTC.

The chain couples TRBV27 to TRBJ1-6; 8 bases fit TRBD1. The CDR3 sequence is 13 residues long. J was trimmed by 10 bases and V by 8 bases; bases with no gene match: 7. The germline V gene encodes CDR1 MNHEY and CDR2 SMNVEV (reference sequence). CDR3 protein: CASGDRGRSPLHF. The DNA for the CDR3 is TGTGCCAGCGGAGACAGGGGCAGATCACCCCTCCACTTT.

The chain has TRBV4-2 and TRBJ2-2; D gene ambiguous. Trimming removed 0 bases at V and 5 bases at J, with 13 bases between. This CDR3 is 16 amino acids long. CDR1 and CDR2 from the germline V gene are LGHNA and YNFKEQ. The CDR3 loop reads CASSQELSEWTGELFF. The CDR3 DNA is TGTGCCAGCAGCCAAGAACTGAGCGAGTGGACCGGGGAGCTGTTTTTT.

The chain carries TRBV7-9 and TRBJ1-6; TRBD1 is a possible D gene (6 bases). The V gene lost 5 bases and the J gene lost 9 bases, with 11 bases spanning the gap. Per germline, CDR1 SEHNR and CDR2 FQNEAQ (reference sequence). The CDR3 sequence is 13 residues long. DNA of the CDR3: TGTGCCAGCAGCCTAATACAGGGTTCACCCCTCCACTTT. This translates into CASSLIQGSPLHF.

The gene calls are TRBV29-1 and TRBJ2-7; D might be TRBD2 (6 bases). V was trimmed by 6 bases and J by 7 bases, leaving 22 bases between them. This CDR3 is 14 amino acids long. Germline CDR1 is SQVTM and CDR2 is ANQGSEA. CDR3 residues: CSVARRLGVGEQYF. Written as DNA, the CDR3 is TGCAGCGTCGCCCGGCGACTAGGGGTGGGTGAGCAGTACTTC.

This chain links TRBV18 with TRBJ2-4, with D perhaps TRBD2 (5 bases). V lost 6 bases and J lost 0, with 12 bases in between. This CDR3 is 15 amino acids long. The germline V gene encodes CDR1 KGHSH and CDR2 LQKENI. This CDR3 is CASSLGALAKNIQYF. DNA of the CDR3: TGTGCCAGCTCCCTGGGAGCACTAGCCAAAAACATTCAGTACTTC.

The rearrangement uses TRBV9 and TRBJ1-2; D might be TRBD1 (6 bases). V shed 3 bases and J shed 5 bases, with 8 bases lying between them. This CDR3 comprises 12 residues. CDR1 SGDLS and CDR2 YYNGEE come from the germline V gene. The CDR3 DNA is TGTGCCAGCAGCGGAGGACAGTATGGCTACACCTTC. It specifies CASSGGQYGYTF.

This chain links TRBV24-1 with TRBJ1-1; 8 bases map to TRBD1. V was clipped by 7 bases and J by 3 bases; unmatched bases: 15. The CDR3 length is 17 residues. Germline assignment: CDR1 KGHDR and CDR2 SFDVKD. CDR3: CATRPLDRVSLDTEAFF. The CDR3 bases are TGTGCCACCAGGCCCCTGGACAGGGTAAGTTTGGACACTGAAGCTTTCTTT.

Remarks on this clone: Other nucleotide sequences in the sample specify the same CDR3. The chain joins TRBV30 to TRBJ2-7; D call uncertain. The CDR3 covers 12 residues. V dropped 3 bases and J dropped 3 bases, with 9 bases sitting between them. The germline CDR1 and CDR2 sequences are GTSNPN and SVGIG (reference sequence). In nucleotides, the CDR3 is TGTGCCTGGAGCCCAGGATTCTACGAGCAGTACTTC. Encoded protein: CAWSPGFYEQYF.

The table lists this clone with a few counts. The J gene is TRBJ2-2, the V gene TRBV7-3; 10 bases align to TRBD2. Germline V CDR1 and CDR2: SGHTA, FQGTGA. CDR3 size: 17 residues. Trimming took 2 bases from V and 5 from J; bases not matched to a gene: 8. The CDR3 loop reads CASSLVVTSGMTGELFF. DNA for the CDR3: TGTGCCAGCAGCTTAGTGGTAACTAGCGGGATGACCGGGGAGCTGTTTTTT.

This rearrangement joins TRBV2 to TRBJ2-7; 7 positions match TRBD2. The germline V gene has CDR1 SNHLY and CDR2 FYNNEI. J was trimmed by 3 bases and V by 6 bases; bases with no gene match: 5. The CDR3 sequence is 13 residues long. Here the CDR3 DNA reads TGTGCCAGCAGGGAAACGGGGGGCTACGAGCAGTACTTC. Translating gives CASRETGGYEQYF.

This chain joins TRBV3-1 (or the pseudogene TRBV3-2) and TRBJ2-7; 8 bases are a match to TRBD2. Germline trimming cut 3 bases from V and 4 bases from J; bases unmatched to any gene: 11. Germline CDR1 is LGHDT and CDR2 is YNNKEL (reference sequence). The CDR3 length is 16 residues. The CDR3 protein is CASSQGWRGDTYEQYF. In DNA, the CDR3 is TGTGCCAGCAGCCAGGGTTGGCGGGGGGACACTTACGAGCAGTACTTC.

This chain joins TRBV5-4 and TRBJ2-7; TRBD1 matches 10 bases. Germline CDR1 SGHNT, CDR2 YYREEE (reference sequence). Germline trimming cut 0 bases from V and 4 bases from J; bases unmatched to any gene: 1. The CDR3 is 14 amino acids. The CDR3 reads CASSLGDRGYEQYF. CDR3 sequence (DNA): TGTGCCAGCAGCTTGGGGGACAGGGGATACGAGCAGTACTTC.

J is TRBJ2-3 and V is TRBV5-1, with 8 bases that match TRBD1. Looked up from germline, CDR1 is SGHRS and CDR2 is YFSETQ. The CDR3 spans 15 residues. V was clipped by 0 bases and J by 4 bases; unmatched bases: 4. The CDR3 is CASSLGSGGADTQYF. Written as DNA, the CDR3 is TGCGCCAGCAGCTTGGGGTCAGGGGGCGCAGATACGCAGTATTTT.

The V call is TRBV28, the J call TRBJ1-5; 9 bases map to TRBD1. Looked up from germline, CDR1 is MDHEN and CDR2 is SYDVKM. V was clipped by 7 bases and J by 6 bases; unmatched bases: 4. This CDR3 has 13 amino acids. In nucleotides, the CDR3 is TGTGCCAGCACGGACAGGGGTATTCAGCCCCAGCATTTT. This codes for CASTDRGIQPQHF.

J is TRBJ2-1 and V is TRBV5-4, with D tentatively TRBD2 (6 bases). V shed 4 bases and J shed 8 bases, with 19 bases lying between them. This CDR3 is 15 amino acids long. Germline V gene data show CDR1 as SGHNT and CDR2 as YYREEE (reference sequence). The CDR3 reads CASSTGTPLGDEQFF. In DNA, the CDR3 is TGTGCCAGCAGCACCGGGACTCCACTAGGCGATGAGCAGTTCTTC.

The rearrangement joins TRBV6-5 to TRBJ1-1; 9 bases fit TRBD1. Germline trimming cut 4 bases from V and 1 base from J; bases unmatched to any gene: 4. The CDR3 is made up of 15 amino acids. Germline CDR1 is MNHEY and CDR2 is SVGAGI. The CDR3 is CASSSDRGANTEAFF. In DNA, the CDR3 is TGTGCCAGCAGTTCCGACAGGGGGGCGAACACTGAAGCTTTCTTT.

The chain is built from TRBV18 and TRBJ2-7, with TRBD2 matching 9 bases. J was trimmed by 2 bases and V by 4 bases; bases with no gene match: 9. The CDR3 contains 16 residues. From germline, CDR1 is KGHSH and CDR2 LQKENI. The CDR3 reads CASSLGVAGDTYEQYF. The CDR3 nucleotides are TGTGCCAGCTCACTGGGGGTAGCGGGGGACACCTACGAGCAGTACTTC.